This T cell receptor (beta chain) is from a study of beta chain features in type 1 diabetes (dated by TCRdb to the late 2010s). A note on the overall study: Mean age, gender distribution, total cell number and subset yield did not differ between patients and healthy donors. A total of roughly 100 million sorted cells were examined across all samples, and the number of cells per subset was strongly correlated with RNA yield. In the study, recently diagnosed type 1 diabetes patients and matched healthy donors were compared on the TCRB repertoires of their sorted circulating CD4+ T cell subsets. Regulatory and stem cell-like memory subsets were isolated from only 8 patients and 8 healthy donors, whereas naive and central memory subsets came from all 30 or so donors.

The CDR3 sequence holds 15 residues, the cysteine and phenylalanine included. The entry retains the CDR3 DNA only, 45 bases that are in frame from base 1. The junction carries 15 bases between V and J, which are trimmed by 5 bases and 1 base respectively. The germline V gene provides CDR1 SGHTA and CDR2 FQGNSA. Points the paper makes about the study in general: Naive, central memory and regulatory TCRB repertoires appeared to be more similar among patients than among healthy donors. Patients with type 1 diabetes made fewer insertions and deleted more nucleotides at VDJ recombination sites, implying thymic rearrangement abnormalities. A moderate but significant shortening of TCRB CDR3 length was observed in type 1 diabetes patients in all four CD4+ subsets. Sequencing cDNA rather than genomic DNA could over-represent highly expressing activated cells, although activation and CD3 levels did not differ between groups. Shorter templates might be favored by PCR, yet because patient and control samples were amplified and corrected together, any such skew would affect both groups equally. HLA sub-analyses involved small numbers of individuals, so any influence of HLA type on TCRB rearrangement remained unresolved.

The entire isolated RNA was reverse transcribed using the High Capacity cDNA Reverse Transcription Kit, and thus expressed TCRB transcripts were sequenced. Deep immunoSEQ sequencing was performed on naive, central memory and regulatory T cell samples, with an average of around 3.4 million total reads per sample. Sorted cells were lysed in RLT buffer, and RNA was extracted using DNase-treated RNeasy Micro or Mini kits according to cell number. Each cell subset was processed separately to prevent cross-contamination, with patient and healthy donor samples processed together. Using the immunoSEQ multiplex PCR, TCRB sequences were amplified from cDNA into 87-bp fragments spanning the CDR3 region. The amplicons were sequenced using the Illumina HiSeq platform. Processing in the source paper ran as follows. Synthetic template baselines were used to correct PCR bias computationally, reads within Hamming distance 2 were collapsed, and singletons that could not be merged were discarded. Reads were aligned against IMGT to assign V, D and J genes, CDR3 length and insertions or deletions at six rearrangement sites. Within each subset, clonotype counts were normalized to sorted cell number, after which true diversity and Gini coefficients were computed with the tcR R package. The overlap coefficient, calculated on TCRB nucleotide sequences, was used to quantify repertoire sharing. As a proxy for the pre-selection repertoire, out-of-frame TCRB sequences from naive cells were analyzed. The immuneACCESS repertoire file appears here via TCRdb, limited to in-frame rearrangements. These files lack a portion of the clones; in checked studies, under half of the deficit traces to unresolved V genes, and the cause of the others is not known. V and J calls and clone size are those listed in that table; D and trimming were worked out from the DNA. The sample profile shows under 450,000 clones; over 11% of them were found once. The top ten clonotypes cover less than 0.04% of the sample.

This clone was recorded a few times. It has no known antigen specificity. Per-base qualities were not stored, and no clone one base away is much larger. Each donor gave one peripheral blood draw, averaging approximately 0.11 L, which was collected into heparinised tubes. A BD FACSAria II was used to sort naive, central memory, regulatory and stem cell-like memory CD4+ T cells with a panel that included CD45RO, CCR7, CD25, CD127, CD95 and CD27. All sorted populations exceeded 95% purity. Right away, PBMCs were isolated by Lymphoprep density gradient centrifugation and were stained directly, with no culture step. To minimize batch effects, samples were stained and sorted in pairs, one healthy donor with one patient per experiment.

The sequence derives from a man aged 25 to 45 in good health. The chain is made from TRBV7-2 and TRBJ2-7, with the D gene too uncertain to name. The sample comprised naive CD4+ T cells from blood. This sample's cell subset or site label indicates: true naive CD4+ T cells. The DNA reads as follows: TGTGCCAGCAGCAAGGGTACCACCTTGTCCTACGAGCAGTACTTC. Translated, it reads CASSKGTTLSYEQYF.